This is a list of T cell receptor beta chains from one sample in a study of blood T cell repertoires in COVID-19. Produced via immunoSEQ multiplex PCR; TCRdb's table is partial and in-frame only. The top ten clones hold about 9% of a sample with over 200,000 clones, 70% to 90% of them seen once. Sequenced: PBMCs or T cells enriched from blood (not recorded which). The receptor set was obtained from a man aged 40-49 years who had recovered from COVID-19. Each CDR3 is given with its conserved first and last residue. The D gene is left open where the match is weak. Only some rows state a clone size, as once, few, many or a class for expanded clones.

V gene	D gene	clone size	J gene	CDR3 DNA	CDR3 protein
TRBV12-3/TRBV12-4	NA	NA	TRBJ2-7	TGTGCCAGCAGCCCCCCCGGGATTTACGAGCAGTACTTC	CASSPPGIYEQYF
TRBV19	NA	few	TRBJ2-3	TGTGCCAGTAGTGGCCTTGGGGGGAATACGCAGTATTTT	CASSGLGGNTQYF
TRBV7-9	NA	NA	TRBJ1-2	TGTGCCAGCAGCTTAGGAACGGTAGATCGCGACTATGGCTACACCTTC	CASSLGTVDRDYGYTF
TRBV15	TRBD1	NA	TRBJ1-3	TGTGCCACCAGCAGAGGAGGGGGCACATTCCTAAGCTCTGGAAACACCATATATTTT	CATSRGGGTFLSSGNTIYF
TRBV7-9	NA	NA	TRBJ1-6	TGTGCCAGCAGCTACGCGGTGAATTCACCCCTCCACTTT	CASSYAVNSPLHF
TRBV19	TRBD2	NA	TRBJ2-3	TGTGCCAGTAAATCCTTCGGGACTAGCGGCACAGATACGCAGTATTTT	CASKSFGTSGTDTQYF
TRBV4-1	NA	NA	TRBJ1-2	TGCGCCAGCAGCCAAGAGTATGCCAGGGTGGATGGCTACACCTTC	CASSQEYARVDGYTF
TRBV4-1	TRBD1	NA	TRBJ1-5	TGCGCCAGCAGCCAAGCGGCAGGGGGTCAGCCCCAGCATTTT	CASSQAAGGQPQHF
TRBV3-1/TRBV3-2	TRBD1	NA	TRBJ1-1	TGTGCCAGCAGCCTTAGGACAGGGTTGGGTACTGAAGCTTTCTTT	CASSLRTGLGTEAFF
TRBV18	TRBD1	once	TRBJ1-3	TGTGCCAGCTCACCTGGACAGGGCCACTCTGGAAACACCATATATTTT	CASSPGQGHSGNTIYF
TRBV6-5	TRBD2	NA	TRBJ2-7	TGTGCCAGCAGCCCCTGGACTAGCCCGAACGAGCAGTACTTC	CASSPWTSPNEQYF
TRBV9	NA	NA	TRBJ2-7	TGTGCCAGCAGCGTAGCTGGGCACAGTACCTACGAGCAGTACTTC	CASSVAGHSTYEQYF
TRBV5-4	NA	NA	TRBJ1-1	TGTGCCAGCGGGAAGGAAGACAGGATGAACACTGAAGCTTTCTTT	CASGKEDRMNTEAFF
TRBV9	NA	NA	TRBJ2-1	TGTGCCAGCAGCGTAGCTTGGAGCTACAATGAGCAGTTCTTC	CASSVAWSYNEQFF
TRBV5-1	NA	NA	TRBJ1-3	TGCGCCAGCAGCTTGGATGCGGGATCTGGAAACACCATATATTTT	CASSLDAGSGNTIYF
TRBV7-9	NA	NA	TRBJ1-2	TGTGCCAGCAGCCCCTCAACAACTAACTATGGCTACACCTTC	CASSPSTTNYGYTF
TRBV7-9	TRBD2	NA	TRBJ2-1	TGTGCCAGCGCAAGAGTAGCGGGAGTAAACAATGAGCAGTTCTTC	CASARVAGVNNEQFF
TRBV2	TRBD1	NA	TRBJ1-5	TGTGCCAGCAGTGTACAGGGGGGAAGAAATCAGCCCCAGCATTTT	CASSVQGGRNQPQHF
TRBV6-5	TRBD1	NA	TRBJ2-5	TGTGCCAGCAGGGACAGGGGAAGGGAGACCCAGTACTTC	CASRDRGRETQYF
TRBV19	NA	NA	TRBJ1-4	TGTGCCAGTAGTATAGATATAGGGGCGGCTAATGAAAAACTGTTTTTT	CASSIDIGAANEKLFF
TRBV19	TRBD1	few	TRBJ1-1	TGTGCCAGTAAGGGGACAGGGATGTCTAGCACTGAAGCTTTCTTT	CASKGTGMSSTEAFF
TRBV30	TRBD2	NA	TRBJ2-1	TGTGCCTGGAGCGCAGGACTAGCGCACAATGAGCAGTTCTTC	CAWSAGLAHNEQFF
TRBV13	NA	NA	TRBJ2-3	TGTGCCAGCAGCTTCGGACAGCTTTTGACAGATACGCAGTATTTT	CASSFGQLLTDTQYF
TRBV19	NA	NA	TRBJ2-1	TGTGCCAGTAGTATCCAGGGGATGAGCTACAATGAGCAGTTCTTC	CASSIQGMSYNEQFF
TRBV7-2	TRBD1	few	TRBJ1-2	TGTGCCAGCAGCTTAGGTTCGGCAGGGGGACTGAAAGGCTACACCTTC	CASSLGSAGGLKGYTF
TRBV19	TRBD2	NA	TRBJ2-7	TGTGCCAGTAGTATGGTAGCGGGAGAATTATACGAGCAGTACTTC	CASSMVAGELYEQYF
TRBV2	NA	NA	TRBJ2-4	TGTGCCAGCAGTGAGCGGGGCAGCTCAAACATTCAGTACTTC	CASSERGSSNIQYF
TRBV13	NA	many	TRBJ2-3	TGTGCCAGCAGCCCCGGTTTGTCATATAGCACAGATACGCAGTATTTT	CASSPGLSYSTDTQYF
TRBV19	TRBD1	NA	TRBJ1-4	TGTGCCAGTAGTTGGACAGGGACTAATGAAAAACTGTTTTTT	CASSWTGTNEKLFF
TRBV24-1	TRBD1	NA	TRBJ1-1	TGTGCCACCAGTGATTCCGGGACAGGGGACCGTGCTTTCTTT	CATSDSGTGDRAFF
TRBV13	TRBD2	NA	TRBJ2-1	TGTGCCAACAGCTCGAGAACGAGCGGGGGCGGGGATGAGCAGTTCTTC	CANSSRTSGGGDEQFF
TRBV5-3	TRBD2	NA	TRBJ2-2	TGTGCCAGAAGCTTGAGGTTAGCGGGAGCCGCGAACACCGGGGAGCTGTTTTTT	CARSLRLAGAANTGELFF
TRBV18	NA	NA	TRBJ1-5	TGTGCCAGCTCAGGAGGGCTGGATAGCAATCAGCCCCAGCATTTT	CASSGGLDSNQPQHF
TRBV2	TRBD1	NA	TRBJ1-3	TGTGCCAGCAGTGTAATACCGACAGGGGCTGGAAACACCATATATTTT	CASSVIPTGAGNTIYF
TRBV30	NA	NA	TRBJ1-1	TGTGCCTGGGGTCAGGGTGGCTCTGAAGCTTTCTTT	CAWGQGGSEAFF
TRBV27	NA	NA	TRBJ2-1	TGTGCCAGCAGTTTACGATCTAGCGAGTTAGTCTACAATGAGCAGTTCTTC	CASSLRSSELVYNEQFF
TRBV18	TRBD2	NA	TRBJ2-4	TGTGCCAGCTCACCAAGAGCTAGCGGGGGCCTTCTAGCCAAAAACATTCAGTACTTC	CASSPRASGGLLAKNIQYF
TRBV25-1	NA	NA	TRBJ2-5	TGTGCCAGCAGTGAATCAGGGTACCAAGAGACCCAGTACTTC	CASSESGYQETQYF